This passage covers 7 T cell receptor beta chains from one sample sequenced in a study of vaccination and CD4 T cells after COVID-19 (dated by TCRdb to between 2021 and 2023). Interpreted using the paper, the treatment or condition label stands for: roughly 11-day PBMC culture with coronavirus spike peptide pools or control peptides (ViraFEST assay). CD4+ T cells from unexposed donors were collected before the COVID-19 pandemic (2011-2018). These TCRs are of unknown antigen specificity. The library relied on PCR. Instrument used: Illumina iSeq 100. DNA from cultured CD4+ T cells underwent TCR sequencing with the Oncomine TCR Beta short-read assay at the Johns Hopkins FTIC core. In TCRdb, the public reads were trimmed at Q25 with fastp and aligned with MiXCR, with productive beta chains retained. One record per CDR3 amino acid sequence lists the most common genes and DNA. The sample table lists about 7,000 distinct CDR3 sequences, 43% of them with a count of one. Approximately 24% of the sample is held by the ten biggest clonotypes.

What was sequenced was CD4+ T cells from blood, cultured in vitro. The receptors here all came from a human donor in good health.

This clonotype was seen only a few times. The gene calls are TRBV6-5 and TRBJ2-3; unclear D gene. Germline CDR1 is MNHEY and CDR2 is SVGAGI. Trimming removed 0 bases from V and 2 bases from J, with 3 bases in between. The CDR3 spans 13 residues. CDR3 sequence: CASSYSYTDTQYF. In DNA, the CDR3 is TGTGCCAGCAGTTACTCGTACACAGATACGCAGTATTTT.

This chain uses TRBV4-2 with TRBJ2-3; TRBD2 might be the D (5 bases). The CDR3 is 17 residues long. Trimming left V 1 base short and J 3 bases short, with 17 bases between. CDR1 and CDR2 (germline): LGHNA, YNFKEQ. CDR3 nucleotide sequence: TGTGCCAGCAGCCAAGGGGGAAGGCTAGCTTTTACAGATACGCAGTATTTT. Protein sequence: CASSQGGRLAFTDTQYF.

This chain joins TRBV20-1 and TRBJ1-2, with 11 positions matching TRBD1. The CDR3 runs 17 residues. V shed 3 bases and J 1 base; nucleotides not matched to a gene: 10. Germline V CDR1 and CDR2: DFQATT, SNEGSKA (reference sequence). CDR3 sequence reads: CSARGGGQGVSNYGYTF. DNA for the CDR3: TGCAGTGCTAGGGGCGGGGGACAGGGGGTTAGTAACTATGGCTACACCTTC.

This clonotype was counted between two and nine times. The chain couples TRBV27 to TRBJ1-5; no definite D call. The CDR3 is 14 amino acids. CDR1 and CDR2 (germline): MNHEY, SMNVEV (reference sequence). The ends were cut back, 7 bases at V and 0 bases at J, with 10 bases in the middle. CDR3 nucleotide sequence: TGTGCCAGCACCTCCACCGATAGCAATCAGCCCCAGCATTTT. Amino acid sequence: CASTSTDSNQPQHF.

The table lists this clonotype with a few counts. The chain has TRBV7-8 and TRBJ2-5; TRBD2 is a possible D gene (5 bases). Trimming cost V 3 bases and J 5 bases, with 22 bases left between them. This CDR3 contains 17 residues. Germline CDR1 SGHVS, CDR2 FQNEAQ. The CDR3 loop is CASSLGKGAKKLETQYF. Here the CDR3 DNA reads TGTGCCAGCAGCTTGGGGAAGGGAGCTAAGAAGTTGGAGACCCAGTACTTC.

The gene calls are TRBV6-2 or TRBV6-3 and TRBJ1-5, with 10 bases aligning to TRBD1. V lost 6 bases to trimming and J lost 2 bases; unmatched junction nucleotides: 4. The length of the CDR3 is 15 residues. The germline CDR1 and CDR2 sequences are MNHEY and SVGEGT. CDR3 sequence: CASRRTGGGNQPQHF. CDR3 nucleotides: TGTGCCAGCAGGCGGACAGGGGGAGGCAATCAGCCCCAGCATTTT.

The V and J genes are TRBV7-9 and TRBJ2-7; no clear D gene. CDR3 length equals 12 residues. Between the trimmed V and J ends, which lost 2 bases and 1 base, there was a span of 3 bases. Germline CDR1 reads SEHNR; CDR2 reads FQNEAQ (reference sequence). The CDR3 DNA sequence: TGTGCCAGCAGCTTACGATCCTACGAGCAGTACTTC. Translation: CASSLRSYEQYF.